This record covers a single T cell receptor beta chain. No antigen is known for it. At one boundary the junction diverges from the germline segment, which might be a read error. The study enrolled healthy HIV-negative adults without recent acute infections or vaccinations as donors. CD4+ cell separation produced CD45RA+ naive and CD45RA-negative memory subsets. The sample comes from a study of shared clonotypes between healthy human individuals. Here immunoSEQ multiplex PCR was the method, and the copy in TCRdb shows in-frame clones only, minus some. The repertoire includes some 2,100,000 clones, 90% to 96% of them detected once, and more than 0.1% sits in the top ten. Findings and caveats of the study: Estimated clonotype richness was generally higher in naive than memory subsets. Around 5.4% of naive CD4 clonotypes were common to several donors.

This CDR3 has 14 residues. The germline gives CDR1 SSHAT, CDR2 FNYEAQ (reference sequence). The chain combines TRBV7-7 with TRBJ2-2, with no clear D. Material for sequencing was naive CD4+ T cells sorted from blood. Described subset: CD45RA+ positively selected. The receptor was isolated from a man aged 18 to 29 in good health. For the CDR3, the DNA is TGTGCTAGCAGCTCCGGATTTAACACCGGGGAGCTGTTTTTT. This translates into CASSSGFNTGELFF.